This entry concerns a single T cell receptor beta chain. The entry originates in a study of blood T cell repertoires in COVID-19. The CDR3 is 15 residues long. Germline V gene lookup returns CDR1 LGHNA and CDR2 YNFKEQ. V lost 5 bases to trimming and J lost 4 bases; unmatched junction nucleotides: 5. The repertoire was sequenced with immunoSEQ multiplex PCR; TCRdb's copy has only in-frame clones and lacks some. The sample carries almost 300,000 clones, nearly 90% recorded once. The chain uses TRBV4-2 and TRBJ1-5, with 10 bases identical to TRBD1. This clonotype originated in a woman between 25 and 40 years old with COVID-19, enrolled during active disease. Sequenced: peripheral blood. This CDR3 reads CASSGQGERNQPQHF. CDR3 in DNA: TGTGCCAGCAGCGGACAGGGGGAGAGAAATCAGCCCCAGCATTTT.